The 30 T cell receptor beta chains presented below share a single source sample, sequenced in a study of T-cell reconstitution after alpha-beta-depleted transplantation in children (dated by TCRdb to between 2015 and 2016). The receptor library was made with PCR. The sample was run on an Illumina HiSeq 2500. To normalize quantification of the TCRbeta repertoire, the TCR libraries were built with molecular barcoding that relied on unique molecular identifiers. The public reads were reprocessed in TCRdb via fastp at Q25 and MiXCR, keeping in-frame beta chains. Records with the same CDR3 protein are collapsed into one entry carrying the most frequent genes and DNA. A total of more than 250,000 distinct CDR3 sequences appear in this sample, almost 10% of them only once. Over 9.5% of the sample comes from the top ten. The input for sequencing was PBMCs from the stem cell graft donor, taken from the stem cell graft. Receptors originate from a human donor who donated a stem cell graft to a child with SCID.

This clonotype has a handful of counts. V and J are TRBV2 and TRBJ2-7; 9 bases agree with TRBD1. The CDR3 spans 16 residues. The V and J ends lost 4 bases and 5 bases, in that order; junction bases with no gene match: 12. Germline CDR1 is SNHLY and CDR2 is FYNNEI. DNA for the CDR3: TGTGCCAGCAGTGGACTCCGGGACAGGGTTGGAAACGAGCAGTACTTC. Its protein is CASSGLRDRVGNEQYF.

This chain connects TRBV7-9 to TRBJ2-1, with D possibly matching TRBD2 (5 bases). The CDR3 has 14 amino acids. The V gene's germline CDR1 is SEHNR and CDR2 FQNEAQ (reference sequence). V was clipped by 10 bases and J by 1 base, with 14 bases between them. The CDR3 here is CATPRGRSYNEQFF. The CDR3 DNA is TGTGCCACCCCCCGGGGAAGGTCCTACAATGAGCAGTTCTTC.

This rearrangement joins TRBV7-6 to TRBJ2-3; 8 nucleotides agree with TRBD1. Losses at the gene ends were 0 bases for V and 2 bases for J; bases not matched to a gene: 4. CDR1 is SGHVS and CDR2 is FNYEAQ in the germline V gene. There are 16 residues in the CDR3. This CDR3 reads CASSLAQGVITDTQYF. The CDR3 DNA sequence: TGTGCCAGCAGCTTAGCACAGGGGGTGATCACAGATACGCAGTATTTT.

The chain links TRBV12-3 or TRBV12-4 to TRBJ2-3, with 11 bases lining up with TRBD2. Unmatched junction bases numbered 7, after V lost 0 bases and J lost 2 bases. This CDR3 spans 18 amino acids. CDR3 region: CASSLATLAGEPTDTQYF. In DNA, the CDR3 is TGTGCCAGCAGTTTAGCTACACTAGCGGGGGAGCCCACAGATACGCAGTATTTT.

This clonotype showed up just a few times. In DNA form, the CDR3 reads TGTGCCAGCAGCTTCCCCTCCGGAATGAACACTGAAGCTTTCTTT. Translation gives CASSFPSGMNTEAFF. V gene TRBV7-9 combines with J gene TRBJ1-1; D is unresolved. The CDR3 consists of 15 residues. Germline V lookup: CDR1 SEHNR, CDR2 FQNEAQ (reference sequence). The V end was cut by 3 bases, the J end by 0 bases, with 11 bases between.

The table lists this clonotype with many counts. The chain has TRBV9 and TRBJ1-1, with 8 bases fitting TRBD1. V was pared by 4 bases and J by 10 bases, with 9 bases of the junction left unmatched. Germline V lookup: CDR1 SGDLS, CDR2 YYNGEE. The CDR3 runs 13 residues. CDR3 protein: CASSPLQGGGAFF. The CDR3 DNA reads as TGTGCCAGCAGCCCACTACAGGGGGGCGGAGCTTTCTTT.

The CDR3 DNA is TGCGCCAGCATTACCCTAGCGGGGGACTACGAGCAGTACTTC. It is translated as CASITLAGDYEQYF. The chain combines TRBV10-2 with TRBJ2-7, with 10 bases that match TRBD2. The CDR3 totals 14 residues. The V gene end was trimmed by 7 bases and the J gene end by 3 bases; junction bases not matched to a gene: 6. CDR1 is WSHSY, CDR2 SAAADI, per germline.

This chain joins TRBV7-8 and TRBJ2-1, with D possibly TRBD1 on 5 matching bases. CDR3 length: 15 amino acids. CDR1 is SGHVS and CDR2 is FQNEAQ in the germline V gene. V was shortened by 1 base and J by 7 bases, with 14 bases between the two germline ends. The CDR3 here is CASSLVSQGKNEQFF. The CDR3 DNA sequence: TGTGCCAGCAGCTTAGTCAGTCAGGGTAAAAATGAGCAGTTCTTC. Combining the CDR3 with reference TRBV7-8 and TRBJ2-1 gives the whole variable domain GAGVSQSPRYKVAKRGQDVALRCDPISGHVSLFWYQQALGQGPEFLTYFQNEAQLDKSGLPSDRFFAERPEGSVSTLKIQRTQQEDSAVYLCASSLVSQGKNEQFFGPGTRLTVL.

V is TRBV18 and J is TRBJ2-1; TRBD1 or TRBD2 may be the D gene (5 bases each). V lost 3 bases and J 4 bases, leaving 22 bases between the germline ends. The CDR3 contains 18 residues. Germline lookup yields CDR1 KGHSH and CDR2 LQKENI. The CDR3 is CASSPKGSGDQLYNEQFF. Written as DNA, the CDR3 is TGTGCCAGCTCACCGAAGGGGTCTGGGGACCAGTTATACAATGAGCAGTTCTTC.

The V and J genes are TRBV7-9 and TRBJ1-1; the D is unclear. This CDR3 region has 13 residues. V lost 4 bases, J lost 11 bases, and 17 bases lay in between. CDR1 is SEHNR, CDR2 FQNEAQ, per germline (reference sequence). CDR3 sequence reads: CASSSYSFEYAFF. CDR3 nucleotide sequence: TGTGCCAGCAGCTCATACAGTTTTGAGTACGCTTTCTTT.

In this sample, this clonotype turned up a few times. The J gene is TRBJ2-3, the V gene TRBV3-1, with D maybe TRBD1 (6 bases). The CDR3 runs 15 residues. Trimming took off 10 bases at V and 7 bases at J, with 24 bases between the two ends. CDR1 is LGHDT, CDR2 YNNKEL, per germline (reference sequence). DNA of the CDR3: TGTGCCACCTGCAAGGTGGGTACTGGGACACATACGCAGTATTTT. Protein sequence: CATCKVGTGTHTQYF.

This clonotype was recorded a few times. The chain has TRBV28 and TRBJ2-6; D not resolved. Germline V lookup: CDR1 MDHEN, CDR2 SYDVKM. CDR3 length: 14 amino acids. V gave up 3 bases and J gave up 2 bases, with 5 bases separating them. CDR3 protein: CASSLVPGANVLTF. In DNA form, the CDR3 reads TGTGCCAGCAGTTTGGTGCCTGGGGCCAACGTCCTGACTTTC. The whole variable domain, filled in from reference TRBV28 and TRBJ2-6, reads DVKVTQSSRYLVKRTGEKVFLECVQDMDHENMFWYRQDPGLGLRLIYFSYDVKMKEKGDIPEGYSVSREKKERFSLILESASTNQTSMYLCASSLVPGANVLTFGAGSRLTVL.

The CDR3, as DNA: TGTGCCAGCAGCAGGGGCATCGGGACAGGGGTCAATCAGCAGTACTTC. Encoded protein: CASSRGIGTGVNQQYF. This rearrangement joins TRBV3-1 to TRBJ2-7; TRBD1 matches 10 bases. There are 16 residues in the CDR3. Germline V gives CDR1 LGHDT, CDR2 YNNKEL (reference sequence). With V trimmed by 5 bases and J by 8 bases, 15 bases remained unmatched.

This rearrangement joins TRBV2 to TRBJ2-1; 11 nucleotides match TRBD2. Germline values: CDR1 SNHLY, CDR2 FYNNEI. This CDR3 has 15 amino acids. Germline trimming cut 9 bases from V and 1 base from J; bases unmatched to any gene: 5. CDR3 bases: TGTGCCAGTGAAATAGCGGGGGGGTCCTACAATGAGCAGTTCTTC. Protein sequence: CASEIAGGSYNEQFF.

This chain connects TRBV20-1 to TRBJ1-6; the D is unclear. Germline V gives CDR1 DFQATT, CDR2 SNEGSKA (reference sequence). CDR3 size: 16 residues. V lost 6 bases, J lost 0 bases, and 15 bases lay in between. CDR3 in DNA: TGCAGTGCCCCAACAAGTCCGAGCTCCTATAATTCACCCCTCCACTTT. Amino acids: CSAPTSPSSYNSPLHF.

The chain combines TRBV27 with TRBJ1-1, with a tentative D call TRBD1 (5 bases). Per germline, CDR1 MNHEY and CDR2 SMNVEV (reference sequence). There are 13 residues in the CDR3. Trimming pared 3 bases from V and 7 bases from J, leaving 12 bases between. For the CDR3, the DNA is TGTGCCAGCAGTTTGAGGGGCCTGAGTGAAGCTTTCTTT. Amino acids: CASSLRGLSEAFF.

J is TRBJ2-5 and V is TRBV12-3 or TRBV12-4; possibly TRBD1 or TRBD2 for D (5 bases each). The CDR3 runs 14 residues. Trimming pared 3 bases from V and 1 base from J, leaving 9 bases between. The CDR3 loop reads CASSLFGAQETQYF. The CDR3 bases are TGTGCCAGCAGTTTGTTCGGGGCCCAAGAGACCCAGTACTTC.

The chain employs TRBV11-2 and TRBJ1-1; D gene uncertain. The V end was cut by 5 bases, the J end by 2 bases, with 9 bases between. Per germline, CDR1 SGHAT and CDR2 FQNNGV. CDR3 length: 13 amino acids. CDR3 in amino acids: CASSIRGNTEAFF. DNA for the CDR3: TGTGCCAGCAGCATCCGGGGTAACACTGAAGCTTTCTTT.

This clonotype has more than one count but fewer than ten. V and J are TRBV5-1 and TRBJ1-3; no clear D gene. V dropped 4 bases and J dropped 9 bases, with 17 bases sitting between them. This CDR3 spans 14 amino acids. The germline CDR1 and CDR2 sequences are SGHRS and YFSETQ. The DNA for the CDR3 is TGCGCCAGCAGCGTGGAGGACGGACTTCCCACCATATATTTT. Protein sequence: CASSVEDGLPTIYF.

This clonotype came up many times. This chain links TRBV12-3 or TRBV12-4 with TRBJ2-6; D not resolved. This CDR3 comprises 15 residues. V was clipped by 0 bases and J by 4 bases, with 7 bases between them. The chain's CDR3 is CASSLAGLGANVLTF. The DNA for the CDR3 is TGTGCCAGCAGTTTAGCCGGGCTCGGGGCCAACGTCCTGACTTTC.

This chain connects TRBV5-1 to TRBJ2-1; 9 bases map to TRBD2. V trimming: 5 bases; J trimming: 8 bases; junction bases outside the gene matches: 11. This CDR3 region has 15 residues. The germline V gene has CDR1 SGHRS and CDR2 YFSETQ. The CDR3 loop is CASSFTGTSHDEQFF. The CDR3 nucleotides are TGCGCCAGCAGTTTCACCGGGACTAGCCATGATGAGCAGTTCTTC.

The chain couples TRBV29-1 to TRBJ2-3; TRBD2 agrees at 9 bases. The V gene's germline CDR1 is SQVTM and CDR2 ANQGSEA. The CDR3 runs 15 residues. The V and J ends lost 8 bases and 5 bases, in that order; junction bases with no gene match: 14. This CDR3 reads CSSGRAGGAGDTQYF. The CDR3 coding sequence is TGCAGCTCCGGGCGTGCGGGGGGGGCAGGAGATACGCAGTATTTT.

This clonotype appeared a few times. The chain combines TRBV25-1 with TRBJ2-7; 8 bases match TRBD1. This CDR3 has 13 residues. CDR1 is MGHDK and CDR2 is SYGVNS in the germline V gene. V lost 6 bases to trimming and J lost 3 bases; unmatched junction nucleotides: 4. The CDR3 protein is CASRQGADYEQYF. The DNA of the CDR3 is TGTGCCAGCAGGCAGGGGGCGGACTACGAGCAGTACTTC.

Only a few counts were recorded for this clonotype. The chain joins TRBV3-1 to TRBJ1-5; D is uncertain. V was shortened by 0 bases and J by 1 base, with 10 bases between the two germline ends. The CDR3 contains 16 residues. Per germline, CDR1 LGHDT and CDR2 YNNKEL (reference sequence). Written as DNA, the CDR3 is TGTGCCAGCAGCCAAGATACCGGTTCGAGCAATCAGCCCCAGCATTTT. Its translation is CASSQDTGSSNQPQHF. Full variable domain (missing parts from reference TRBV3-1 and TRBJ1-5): DTAVSQTPKYLVTQMGNDKSIKCEQNLGHDTMYWYKQDSKKFLKIMFSYNNKELIINETVPNRFSPKSPDKAHLNLHINSLELGDSAVYFCASSQDTGSSNQPQHFGDGTRLSIL.

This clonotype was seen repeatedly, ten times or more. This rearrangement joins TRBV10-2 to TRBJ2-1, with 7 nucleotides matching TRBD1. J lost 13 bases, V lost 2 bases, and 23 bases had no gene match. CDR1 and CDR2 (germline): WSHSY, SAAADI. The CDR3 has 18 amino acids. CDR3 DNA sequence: TGCGCCAGCAGTGAGATGATGAGGGGCAGGGGGAATGCGGCCTCTCAGTTCTTC. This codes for CASSEMMRGRGNAASQFF.

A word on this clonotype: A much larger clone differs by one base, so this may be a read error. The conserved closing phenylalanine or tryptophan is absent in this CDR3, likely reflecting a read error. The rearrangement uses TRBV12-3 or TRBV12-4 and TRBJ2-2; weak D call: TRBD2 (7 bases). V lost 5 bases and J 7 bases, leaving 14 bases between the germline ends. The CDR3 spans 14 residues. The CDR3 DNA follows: TGTGCCAGCAGTGCCCGAGGGGGGGTCGGGGAGCTGTTTTCT. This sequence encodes CASSARGGVGELFS.

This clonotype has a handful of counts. Here the CDR3 reads CASSWVVGTEAFF. The CDR3 DNA is TGTGCCAGCAGCTGGGTCGTGGGGACTGAAGCTTTCTTT. This rearrangement joins TRBV7-3 to TRBJ1-1; no definite D call. The ends were cut back, 4 bases at V and 5 bases at J, with 11 bases in the middle. The germline gives CDR1 SGHTA, CDR2 FQGTGA. There are 13 residues in the CDR3.

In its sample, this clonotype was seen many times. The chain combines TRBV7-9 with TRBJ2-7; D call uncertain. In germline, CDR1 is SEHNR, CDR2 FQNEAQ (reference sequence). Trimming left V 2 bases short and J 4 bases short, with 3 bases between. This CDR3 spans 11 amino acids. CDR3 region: CASSLIYEQYF. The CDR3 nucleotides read TGTGCCAGCAGCTTAATATACGAGCAGTACTTC. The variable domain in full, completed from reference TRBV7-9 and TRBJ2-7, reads DTGVSQNPRHKITKRGQNVTFRCDPISEHNRLYWYRQTLGQGPEFLTYFQNEAQLEKSRLLSDRFSAERPKGSFSTLEIQRTEQGDSAMYLCASSLIYEQYFGPGTRLTVT.

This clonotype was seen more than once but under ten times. The CDR3 region is CASSQDRPGLDIQYF. The CDR3 region has the DNA TGTGCCAGCAGCCAAGATAGGCCGGGGTTGGACATTCAGTACTTC. The chain links TRBV3-1 to TRBJ2-4, with D possibly TRBD2 on 5 matching bases. The CDR3 totals 15 residues. Germline V lookup: CDR1 LGHDT, CDR2 YNNKEL (reference sequence). V was trimmed by 0 bases and J by 8 bases, leaving 14 bases between them.

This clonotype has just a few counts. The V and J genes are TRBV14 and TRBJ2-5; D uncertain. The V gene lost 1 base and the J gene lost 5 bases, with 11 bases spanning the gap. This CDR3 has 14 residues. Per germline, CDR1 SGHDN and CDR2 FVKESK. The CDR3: CASSQVVGRETQYF. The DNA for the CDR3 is TGTGCCAGCAGCCAAGTTGTAGGGCGGGAGACCCAGTACTTC. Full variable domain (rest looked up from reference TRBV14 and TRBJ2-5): EAGVTQFPSHSVIEKGQTVTLRCDPISGHDNLYWYRRVMGKEIKFLLHFVKESKQDESGMPNNRFLAERTGGTYSTLKVQPAELEDSGVYFCASSQVVGRETQYFGPGTRLLVL.